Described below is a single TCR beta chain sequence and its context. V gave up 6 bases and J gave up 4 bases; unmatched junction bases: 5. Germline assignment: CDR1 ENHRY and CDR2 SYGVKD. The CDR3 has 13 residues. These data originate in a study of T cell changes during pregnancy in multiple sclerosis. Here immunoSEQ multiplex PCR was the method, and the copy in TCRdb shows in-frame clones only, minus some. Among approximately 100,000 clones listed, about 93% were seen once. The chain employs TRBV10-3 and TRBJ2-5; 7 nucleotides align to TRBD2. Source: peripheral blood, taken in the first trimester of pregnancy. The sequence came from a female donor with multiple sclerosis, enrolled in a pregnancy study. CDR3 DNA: TGTGCCATCAGGGGGGGGGTCGGAGAGACCCAGTACTTC. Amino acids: CAIRGGVGETQYF.